This T cell receptor beta chain was observed in a study of technical replicates of blood from a few donors. This CDR3 has 14 residues. Trimming took off 4 bases at V and 3 bases at J, with 10 bases between the two ends. Germline V lookup: CDR1 MNHEY, CDR2 SMNVEV (reference sequence). TCRdb keeps only in-frame clones here, not all; method: immunoSEQ multiplex PCR. The repertoire holds fewer than 90,000 clones, around 94% seen once, with approximately 0.41% in the top ten. The source is a human donor in good health. Sequencing was done on a sample of T cells isolated from PBMCs. The chain carries TRBV27 and TRBJ2-1; D may be TRBD2 (5 bases). This CDR3 is CASSYRGDYNEQFF. The CDR3 DNA sequence: TGTGCCAGCAGTTACCGGGGAGACTACAATGAGCAGTTCTTC.